The T cell receptor (beta chain) under discussion was sequenced for a study of cytomegalovirus exposure and HLA in healthy donors. In the study overall: The Caucasian-associated ancestry cluster contained 75% to 85% of the 300 to 400 genotyped donors. Regarding the study as a whole: CMV serostatus stood as the only immune exposure information on hand. In vitro assays verified that a few CMV-associated chains recognized CMV antigens specifically.

Details on this clone: What it binds is not known.

Germline V gene data show CDR1 as LNHDA and CDR2 as SQIVND (reference sequence). The length of the CDR3 is 13 residues. Trimming removed 6 bases from V and 2 bases from J; junction bases left unmatched: 2. The PCR was carried out with 60 Vbeta primers and 13 Jbeta primers. Here immunoSEQ multiplex PCR was the method, and the copy in TCRdb shows in-frame clones only, minus some. This sample yields 150,000 to 200,000 clones, of which around 77% are seen a single time; 1.2% to 1.5% belongs to the top ten. The chain has TRBV19 and TRBJ2-7; TRBD1 matches 9 bases. Sequenced material: PBMCs. The receptor comes from a man in his fifties or sixties in good health and CMV-seronegative. Here the CDR3 DNA reads TGTGCCAGTAGAAGGACAGGGGCCTACGAGCAGTACTTC. The encoded protein is CASRRTGAYEQYF.